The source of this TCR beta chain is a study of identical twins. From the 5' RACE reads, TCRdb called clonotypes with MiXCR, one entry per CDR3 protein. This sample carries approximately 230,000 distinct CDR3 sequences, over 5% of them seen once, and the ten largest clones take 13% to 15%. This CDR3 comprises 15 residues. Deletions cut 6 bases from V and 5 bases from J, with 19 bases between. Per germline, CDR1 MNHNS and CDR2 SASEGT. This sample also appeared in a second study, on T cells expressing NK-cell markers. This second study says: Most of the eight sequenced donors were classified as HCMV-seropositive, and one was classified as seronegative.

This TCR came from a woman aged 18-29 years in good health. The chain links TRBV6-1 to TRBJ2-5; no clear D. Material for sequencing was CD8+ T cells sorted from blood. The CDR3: CASSPYARSQETQYF. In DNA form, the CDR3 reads TGTGCCAGCAGCCCTTACGCTCGCAGCCAGGAGACCCAGTACTTC.